The T cell receptor (beta chain) described here comes from a study of shared clonotypes between healthy human individuals. CD45RO-negative CD8 cells positively selected for CCR7 made up the naive population, which excluded terminally differentiated effector memory CD45RA+ cells. The genomic DNA of each subset was split evenly across several immunoSEQ plates. Measured with immunoSEQ multiplex PCR; TCRdb has only the in-frame clones, and not every one. Here the sample spans hundreds of thousands of clones, about 90% being singletons. Study-wide results and limits: Relative to their counterparts shared across all four donors, non-shared clonotypes exhibited diminished generation probabilities. Clonotype sharing among donors was expected to depend on sequencing depth. Specimens sampled were limited to blood, with tissue repertoires likely differing.

V was trimmed by 4 bases and J by 4 bases, leaving 13 bases between them. Germline CDR1 is SGHTA and CDR2 is FQGNSA. The CDR3 has 14 residues. This clone was counted between two and nine times. Its antigen remains unknown. The sequenced sample consisted of naive CD8+ T cells sorted from blood. This chain connects TRBV7-2 to TRBJ1-2; possibly TRBD1 for D (5 bases). The receptor was derived from a man aged 30 to 39 in good health. The CDR3 spells CASSWNDRSYGYTF. Here the CDR3 DNA reads TGTGCCAGCAGCTGGAACGACAGATCCTATGGCTACACCTTC. The full variable domain, rest sourced from reference TRBV7-2 and TRBJ1-2, is GAGVSQSPSNKVTEKGKDVELRCDPISGHTALYWYRQSLGQGLEFLIYFQGNSAPDKSGLPSDRFSAERTGGSVSTLTIQRTQQEDSAVYLCASSWNDRSYGYTFGSGTRLTVV.